This T cell receptor beta chain was documented in a study of blood T cell repertoires in COVID-19. Study overall: Sites across the United States, Italy and Spain contributed samples from acute and convalescent COVID-19.

In the study's own analysis: Amplifying reference gene primers gave estimates of nucleated cell counts. Using immunoSEQ multiplex PCR, the repertoire was profiled, and TCRdb retains in-frame clones only, with some absent. V and J calls and clone size are as listed in that table; D and trimming were resolved from the DNA. The repertoire holds approximately 170,000 clones, with approximately 91% as singletons. This CDR3 spans 13 amino acids. Trimming removed 5 bases from V and 6 bases from J, with 13 bases in between. The germline CDR1 and CDR2 sequences are KGHSH and LQKENI. Participant ages covered roughly 18 to 89 years across 20 to 30 US areas. Cohort assignment relied on participant-reported clinical history.

The clonotype originates from a woman aged 18-35 years who had recovered from COVID-19. The sample was PBMCs or T cells enriched from blood (not recorded which). This sequence joins TRBV18 and TRBJ1-2; a weak D match, TRBD1 (5 bases). The CDR3 DNA reads as TGTGCCAGCTCAGCAACGGAGGGGCATGGCTACACCTTC. This codes for CASSATEGHGYTF.